This entry features one T cell receptor (beta chain) sequence. This clonotype was seen ten or more times. What this receptor recognizes is not known. Qualities for individual bases were not recorded, and no much larger clone is one base off. Interpreted using the paper, the treatment or condition label stands for: allogeneic hematopoietic cell transplantation with graft depleted of TCRalphabeta T cells and CD19 B cells. Transplant recipients were children who received TCRalphabeta/CD19-depleted allogeneic hematopoietic cell grafts. This sample was taken from a study of T-cell reconstitution after alpha-beta-depleted transplantation in children (dated by TCRdb to 2016 to 2017). Notes on the research overall: The study quantitatively tracked T-cell immune reconstitution after TCRalphabeta/CD19-depleted allogeneic hematopoietic cell transplantation in children using TCR repertoire profiling. Broader findings and caveats from the paper: Hyperexpanded clone frequencies declined over subsequent months; after one year, T-cell counts and TCRbeta diversity were mostly attributed to newly produced T cells. The apparently early alphabetaT-cell count recovery about two months after transplant was reportedly dependent on only several hundred rapidly expanded clones derived from non-depleted graft cells. The high TCRbeta diversity at day 60 in some patients was ascribed to recipient T cells and intrathymic progenitors that had survived conditioning.

Library preparation employed PCR. Sequenced using an Illumina HiSeq 2500. Molecular barcoding was employed in the preparation of TCR libraries, with unique molecular identifiers being used to normalize TCRbeta repertoire quantification. TCRdb reanalyzed the raw reads on its own, using fastp at Q25 for trimming and MiXCR for clone calling, and kept in-frame beta chains. Identical CDR3 proteins give one entry, which carries the most common genes and DNA. For this sample the table gives approximately 170,000 distinct CDR3 sequences, of which over 8.5% were detected only once. The ten largest clones add up to roughly an eighth of the sample. Germline trimming amounts to 2 bases on V and 5 bases on J, with 12 as the count of junction bases outside the gene matches. The CDR3 has 17 amino acids, counting the end cysteine and phenylalanine. Just CDR3 DNA is preserved here, 51 bases in frame from base 1. CDR1 is given as SGHDT and CDR2 as YYEEEE, both from the germline V gene.

The material was PBMCs, obtained before TCRalphabeta/CD19-depleted stem cell transplant. The clonotype originates from a boy between 2 and 10 years old with acute myeloid leukemia, due to receive a stem cell transplant. The chain is encoded by TRBV5-6 joined to TRBJ2-3; the central 9 bases match TRBD1. The DNA sequence follows: TGTGCCAGCAGCTTAATGACGTCGACAGGGGGGATAGATACGCAGTATTTT. Its protein product is CASSLMTSTGGIDTQYF.